This note documents a single T cell receptor (beta chain) sequence. The data are from a study of blood T cell repertoires in COVID-19. Study overall: From the United States, Italy and Spain came samples of acute and convalescent COVID-19. T cells, B-cell-depleted T cells, or PBMCs provided the cDNA or gDNA that served as material.

Original methodology: Amplification of reference gene primers was used by the study to estimate nucleated cell counts. Clones were sequenced by immunoSEQ multiplex PCR, and TCRdb holds only the in-frame ones, with some missing. From that table come the V and J calls and clone size; the DNA was used to work out D and trimming. The repertoire holds 150,000 to 170,000 clones, with 70% to 90% as singletons. Enrolment of Seattle patients took place during active infection, and they were followed longitudinally. The CDR3 sequence is 16 residues long. V lost 2 bases, J lost 1 base, and 6 bases stayed unmatched. CDR1 is SGHDT, CDR2 YYEEEE, per germline.

The sample taken for sequencing was peripheral blood. This rearrangement joins TRBV5-6 to TRBJ2-7; 10 nucleotides align to TRBD1. This sequence was found in a woman aged 60-75 years with COVID-19, enrolled during active disease. This CDR3 reads CASSFGQGVLSYEQYF. CDR3 DNA: TGTGCCAGCAGCTTCGGACAGGGGGTACTGTCCTACGAGCAGTACTTC.